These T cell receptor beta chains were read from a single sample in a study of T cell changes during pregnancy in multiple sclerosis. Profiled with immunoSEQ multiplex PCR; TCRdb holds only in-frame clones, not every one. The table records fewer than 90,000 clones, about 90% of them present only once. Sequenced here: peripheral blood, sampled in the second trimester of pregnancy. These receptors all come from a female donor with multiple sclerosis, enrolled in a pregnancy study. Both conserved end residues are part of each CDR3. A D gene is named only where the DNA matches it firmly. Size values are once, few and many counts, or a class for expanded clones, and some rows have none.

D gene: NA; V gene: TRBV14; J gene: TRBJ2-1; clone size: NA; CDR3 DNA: TGTGCCAGCAGCCAAGGTCCAGTCAACGATGAGCAGTTCTTC; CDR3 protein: CASSQGPVNDEQFF
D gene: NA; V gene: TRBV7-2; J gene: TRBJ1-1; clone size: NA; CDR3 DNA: TGTGCCAGCAGCGCGGGGGACCGGGAGAACACTGAAGCTTTCTTT; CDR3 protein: CASSAGDRENTEAFF
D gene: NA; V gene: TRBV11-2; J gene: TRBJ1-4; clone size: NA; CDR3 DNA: TGTGCCAGCAGCTATACAACTAATGAAAAACTGTTTTTT; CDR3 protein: CASSYTTNEKLFF
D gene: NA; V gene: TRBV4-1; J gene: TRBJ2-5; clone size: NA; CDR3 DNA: TGCGCCAGCAGGGCAGGGGAGTACCAAGAGACCCAGTACTTC; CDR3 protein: CASRAGEYQETQYF
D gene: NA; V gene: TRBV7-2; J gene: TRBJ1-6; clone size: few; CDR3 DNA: TGTGCCAGCAGCTTATCAGGGTCTGGTCTGATTCGAACCCTCCACTTT; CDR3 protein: CASSLSGSGLIRTLHF
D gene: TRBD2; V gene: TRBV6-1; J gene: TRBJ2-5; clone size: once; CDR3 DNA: TGTGCCAGCAGTGAAGGACCTAGCGGGGCTCTGACCCAGTACTTC; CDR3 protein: CASSEGPSGALTQYF
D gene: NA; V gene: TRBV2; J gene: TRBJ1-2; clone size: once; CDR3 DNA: TGTGCCATCAAGACTCTAGGGGTCGGCCCCGGGGGCTATGGCTACACCTTC; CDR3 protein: CAIKTLGVGPGGYGYTF
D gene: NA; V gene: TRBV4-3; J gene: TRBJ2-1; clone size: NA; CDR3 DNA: TGCGCCAGCAGCCAAGTAACAGCGGCCTCTCCAAATGAGCAGTTCTTC; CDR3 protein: CASSQVTAASPNEQFF
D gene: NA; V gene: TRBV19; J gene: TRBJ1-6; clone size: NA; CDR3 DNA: TGTGCCAGTTTGGGCGGGCCTGGAAATTCACCCCTCCACTTT; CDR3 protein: CASLGGPGNSPLHF
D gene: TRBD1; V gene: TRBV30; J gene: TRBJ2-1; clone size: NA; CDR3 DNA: TGTGCCTGGACCCTGTACGCAGGGACAGGGTCCTACAATGAGCAGTTCTTC; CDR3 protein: CAWTLYAGTGSYNEQFF
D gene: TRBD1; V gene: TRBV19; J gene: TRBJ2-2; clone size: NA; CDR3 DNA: TGTGCCAGTAGTATCGAACAGGGGATAGCCGGGGAGCTGTTTTTT; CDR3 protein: CASSIEQGIAGELFF
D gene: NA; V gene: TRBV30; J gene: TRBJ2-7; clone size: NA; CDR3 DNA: TGTGCCTGGAGGATGGCGGGGACCTACGAGCAGTACTTC; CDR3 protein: CAWRMAGTYEQYF